The 25 T cell receptor beta chains below all came from one sample that was sequenced in a study of post-analysis software for immune sequencing data. Carried by the TCR beta cDNA libraries were unique molecular identifiers. Via MiXCR, TCRdb re-called the PCR reads, giving one row per CDR3 protein. The table includes about 540,000 distinct CDR3 sequences, roughly 34% detected once. Study-wide results and caveats: In patients, about 5 TRBV segments were more frequent than in controls, with TRBV5-6, TRBV5-1 and TRBV20-1 among them.

Their specific antigens are unknown. The specimen was blood. These receptors came from a girl aged 2-17 years with multiple sclerosis.

This clonotype was recorded a few times. The chain combines TRBV28 with TRBJ1-4, with a possible D match to TRBD1 (6 bases). Per germline, CDR1 MDHEN and CDR2 SYDVKM. Trimming shortened V by 5 bases and J by 10 bases, and 17 bases separated the two germline ends. The CDR3 sequence is 14 residues long. CDR3 bases: TGTGCCAGCAGTCCCAGGGGTCTCCAAGGAAAACTGTTTTTT. Encoded protein: CASSPRGLQGKLFF.

This clonotype was observed a handful of times. The chain recombines TRBV28 with TRBJ2-7; 7 bases are a match to TRBD2. Looked up from germline, CDR1 is MDHEN and CDR2 is SYDVKM. V lost 5 bases and J lost 9; bases outside the gene matches: 10. This CDR3 comprises 13 residues. The CDR3 loop is CASSPPGGTSQYF. CDR3 bases: TGTGCCAGCAGTCCTCCCGGGGGGACCTCGCAGTACTTC.

The chain recombines TRBV5-1 with TRBJ2-3; D is unresolved. From germline, CDR1 is SGHRS and CDR2 YFSETQ. Trimming removed 6 bases from V and 4 bases from J, with 15 bases in between. There are 14 residues in the CDR3. The CDR3 is CASTPDPHADTQYF. In DNA, the CDR3 is TGCGCCAGCACCCCGGACCCGCACGCAGATACGCAGTATTTT.

The V and J genes are TRBV9 and TRBJ2-1, with unresolved D. V lost 9 bases and J 9 bases, leaving 16 bases between the germline ends. The CDR3 covers 12 residues. CDR1 SGDLS and CDR2 YYNGEE come from the germline V gene. CDR3 loop: CATGALTVEQFF. The CDR3 nucleotides are TGTGCCACCGGCGCGCTAACCGTTGAGCAGTTCTTC. The variable domain in full, with the rest retrieved from reference TRBV9 and TRBJ2-1, is DSGVTQTPKHLITATGQRVTLRCSPRSGDLSVYWYQQSLDQGLQFLIQYYNGEERAKGNILERFSAQQFPDLHSELNLSSLELGDSALYFCATGALTVEQFFGPGTRLTVL.

The sample holds a few counts of this clonotype. CDR3 bases: TGCAGTGCTCCCCGGGATGGCTCTGGGGCCAACGTCCTGACTTTC. It yields the protein CSAPRDGSGANVLTF. The chain has TRBV20-1 and TRBJ2-6; D is perhaps TRBD2 (5 bases). The CDR3 totals 15 residues. V was cut by 5 bases and J by 0 bases, with 11 bases left in between. The germline CDR1 and CDR2 sequences are DFQATT and SNEGSKA (reference sequence).

There are a few counts of this clonotype. This chain uses TRBV5-1 with TRBJ1-4; D unresolved. V was trimmed by 4 bases and J by 6 bases, leaving 16 bases between them. CDR1 and CDR2 (germline): SGHRS, YFSETQ. The CDR3 extends over 15 amino acids. The CDR3 DNA sequence: TGCGCCAGCAGCACCGGGGAGGGCTGGGATGAAAAACTGTTTTTT. This sequence encodes CASSTGEGWDEKLFF.

Notes on this clonotype: Being one base from a much bigger clone, this may be a read error. Here the CDR3 reads CASSVRTGGQETRYF. Here the CDR3 DNA reads TGCGCCAGCAGCGTTCGGACAGGGGGGCAAGAGACCCGGTACTTC. This chain connects TRBV5-1 to TRBJ2-7, with 10 bases that match TRBD1. Trimming removed 4 bases from V and 12 bases from J; junction bases left unmatched: 16. Germline values: CDR1 SGHRS, CDR2 YFSETQ. The CDR3 totals 15 residues.

This clonotype was counted between two and nine times. The chain combines TRBV6-5 with TRBJ1-6, with D possibly TRBD1 on 6 matching bases. The germline V and J ends were trimmed by 7 bases and 6 bases, with 16 bases remaining between them. Looked up from germline, CDR1 is MNHEY and CDR2 is SVGAGI. This CDR3 region has 15 residues. The CDR3 reads CASTNPGHFNSPLHF. The CDR3 region has the DNA TGTGCCAGCACCAACCCGGGACACTTTAATTCACCCCTCCACTTT.

This chain links TRBV20-1 with TRBJ2-7; TRBD2 aligns across 9 bases. The germline gives CDR1 DFQATT, CDR2 SNEGSKA (reference sequence). There are 14 residues in the CDR3. J was trimmed by 1 base and V by 3 bases; bases with no gene match: 4. This CDR3 is CSASWRGGSYEQYF. CDR3 coding DNA: TGCAGTGCTAGCTGGCGGGGGGGGTCCTACGAGCAGTACTTC.

As for this clonotype: Its ends do not fully match the called genes, so a read error is possible. V and J are TRBV7-9 and TRBJ2-3; tentatively, D is TRBD1 (6 bases). This CDR3 is built from 16 residues. The germline V gene has CDR1 SEHNR and CDR2 FQNEAQ (reference sequence). The CDR3 spells CASSLGTQGGADAQYF. The CDR3, as DNA: TGTGCCAGCAGCTTAGGTACACAGGGTGGCGCAGATGCGCAGTATTTT.

This clonotype has just a few counts. The chain carries TRBV10-2 and TRBJ2-2; D is perhaps TRBD2 (6 bases). V lost 3 bases and J 4 bases, leaving 15 bases between the germline ends. CDR1 WSHSY and CDR2 SAAADI come from the germline V gene. The CDR3 runs 16 residues. This chain's CDR3 is CASSEGWRGITGELFF. The CDR3 DNA follows: TGCGCCAGCAGTGAAGGTTGGAGGGGTATCACCGGGGAGCTGTTTTTT.

The chain has TRBV3-1 and TRBJ1-6, with 7 bases identical to TRBD1. This CDR3 has 13 residues. Germline CDR1 and CDR2: LGHDT and YNNKEL (reference sequence). V gave up 9 bases and J gave up 8 bases; unmatched junction bases: 7. CDR3 amino acids: CASTDREDSPLHF. CDR3 nucleotides: TGTGCCAGTACAGACAGGGAGGATTCACCCCTCCACTTT.

The sample holds a few counts of this clonotype. V and J are TRBV27 and TRBJ1-5, with D unresolved. V lost 5 bases to trimming and J lost 1 base, with 9 bases between them. The CDR3 is 14 residues long. Germline assignment: CDR1 MNHEY and CDR2 SMNVEV (reference sequence). The DNA for the CDR3 is TGTGCCAGCAGTGGCGGGCAGAGCAATCAGCCCCAGCATTTT. Encoded protein: CASSGGQSNQPQHF.

The J gene is TRBJ2-1, the V gene TRBV7-2; D ambiguous. Trimming took 1 base from V and 4 from J, leaving 8 bases between them. Germline V gene lookup returns CDR1 SGHTA and CDR2 FQGNSA. CDR3 length: 14 residues. In DNA, the CDR3 is TGTGCCAGCAGCTTAGGTTGGGGATACAATGAGCAGTTCTTC. Translating gives CASSLGWGYNEQFF.

The chain links TRBV4-2 to TRBJ2-1, with TRBD2 identical over 9 bases. The V and J ends lost 3 bases and 13 bases, in that order; junction bases with no gene match: 13. The CDR3 spans 15 residues. Germline assignment: CDR1 LGHNA and CDR2 YNFKEQ. The CDR3 here is CASSQGDARGGEQFF. CDR3 bases: TGTGCCAGCAGCCAGGGAGACGCGCGCGGGGGGGAACAGTTCTTC.

This clonotype has a handful of counts. This sequence joins TRBV7-9 and TRBJ1-2; 7 bases map to TRBD1. Trimming at V came to 2 bases and at J to 3 bases, leaving 3 bases not matched to a gene. This CDR3 region has 14 residues. Germline CDR1 reads SEHNR; CDR2 reads FQNEAQ (reference sequence). The CDR3 here is CASSLIQGDYGYTF. CDR3 nucleotide sequence: TGTGCCAGCAGCTTAATCCAGGGGGACTATGGCTACACCTTC.

The rearrangement links TRBV5-1 to TRBJ2-1, with 13 bases identical to TRBD2. CDR3 length: 17 amino acids. Germline CDR1 is SGHRS and CDR2 is YFSETQ. Losses at the gene ends were 4 bases for V and 7 bases for J; bases not matched to a gene: 11. In DNA form, the CDR3 reads TGCGCCAGCAGCCTCTCCTCGACTAGCGGGGGGATAAATGAGCAGTTCTTC. It codes for CASSLSSTSGGINEQFF.

The chain couples TRBV6-1 to TRBJ1-5; no firm D call. Trimming took off 3 bases at V and 5 bases at J, with 8 bases between the two ends. The CDR3 runs to 13 residues. Germline CDR1 MNHNS, CDR2 SASEGT. The CDR3 reads CASSDSVYQPQHF. Written as DNA, the CDR3 is TGTGCCAGCAGTGACTCAGTCTATCAGCCCCAGCATTTT.

CDR3 amino acids: CASSLGGGQGREQYF. Written as DNA, the CDR3 is TGTGCCAGCTCCCTCGGAGGGGGGCAGGGCCGCGAGCAGTACTTC. The rearrangement uses TRBV9 and TRBJ2-5, with D tentatively TRBD1 or TRBD2 (6 bases each). The J call may be incorrect, as the DNA end agrees better with TRBJ2-7. This CDR3 is built from 15 residues. The germline gives CDR1 SGDLS, CDR2 YYNGEE.

The V call is TRBV20-1, the J call TRBJ2-7, with 9 bases aligning to TRBD1. The CDR3 spans 15 residues. The ends lost 1 base at V and 3 bases at J; junction bases unmatched: 7. Looked up from germline, CDR1 is DFQATT and CDR2 is SNEGSKA (reference sequence). DNA of the CDR3: TGCAGTGCTAGAGCCGACAGGGGGGAGGGCTACGAGCAGTACTTC. This gives the protein CSARADRGEGYEQYF.

The chain has TRBV10-3 and TRBJ2-7; TRBD2 matches at 13 bases. Germline lookup yields CDR1 ENHRY and CDR2 SYGVKD. This CDR3 region has 16 residues. V lost 2 bases and J lost 5; bases outside the gene matches: 6. As DNA, the CDR3 is TGTGCCATCAGTGAGGTACTAGCGGGGGGGCCCGACGAGCAGTACTTC. Protein sequence: CAISEVLAGGPDEQYF.

This chain links TRBV20-1 with TRBJ2-5; TRBD1 or TRBD2 may be the D gene (5 bases each). This CDR3 comprises 13 residues. The V and J ends lost 3 bases and 11 bases respectively, with 19 bases between them. The V gene's germline CDR1 is DFQATT and CDR2 SNEGSKA (reference sequence). Here the CDR3 DNA reads TGCAGTGCTAGGGAGGACTTGGACAATGGGCAGTACTTC. As protein: CSAREDLDNGQYF.

This clonotype was counted at least ten times. The chain carries TRBV10-3 and TRBJ2-1; D could derive from TRBD1 or TRBD2 (5 bases each). There are 12 residues in the CDR3. Germline CDR1 and CDR2: ENHRY and SYGVKD. V shed 10 bases and J shed 5 bases, with 12 bases lying between them. In DNA, the CDR3 is TGTGCCACCAGGGACCCAGACAATGAGCAGTTCTTC. It codes for CATRDPDNEQFF.

The chain employs TRBV5-1 and TRBJ1-2; TRBD1 matches 9 bases. CDR3 length: 14 residues. The germline gives CDR1 SGHRS, CDR2 YFSETQ. V shed 2 bases and J 6 bases; nucleotides not matched to a gene: 5. CDR3 region: CASSFRTGEHGYTF. The CDR3 nucleotides read TGCGCCAGCAGCTTCAGGACAGGGGAGCATGGCTACACCTTC.

The chain joins TRBV24-1 to TRBJ2-2; D is ambiguous. CDR3 length: 13 amino acids. The V gene lost 4 bases and the J gene lost 5 bases, with 7 bases spanning the gap. CDR1 and CDR2 from the germline V gene are KGHDR and SFDVKD. The CDR3 DNA is TGTGCCACCAGTGAGGGATTTACCGGGGAGCTGTTTTTT. Amino acids: CATSEGFTGELFF.